The following is a T cell receptor beta chain sequence with its context. Its antigen is currently unknown. This entry is derived from a study of blood T cells in healthy people across ages. CDR3 size: 15 residues. V lost 2 bases, J lost 0 bases, and 10 bases lay in between. CDR1 and CDR2 (germline): MNHEY, SMNVEV (reference sequence). Donors were healthy Caucasian individuals from Russia aged roughly 6 to 100. Isolating PBMCs gave at least 6.5 million of these cells per sample. Overall study results and limits: The donors' CMV status was not determined, possibly confounding changes in expanded clonotypes.

Combining a sample-barcoded 5' primer with a J-beta primer mix, a second PCR ran for 7 to 11 cycles. A template-switch adaptor containing 12 random nucleotides labeled each cDNA molecule. TCRdb redid the calling of the 5' RACE reads with MiXCR, one entry per CDR3 protein. The repertoire has around 800,000 distinct CDR3 sequences, under 30% of them found once; the top ten carry less than 3.5%. This same sample was also part of a study on T cells of mothers and their children.

The rearrangement joins TRBV27 to TRBJ1-2; D gene uncertain. This receptor was identified in a boy between 5 and 17 years old in good health. The sequencing input was blood. The CDR3 region has the DNA TGTGCCAGCAGTTTAGTCGGAAGAGCTAACTATGGCTACACCTTC. Protein sequence: CASSLVGRANYGYTF.